This entry lists 20 T cell receptor beta chains sequenced from one sample in a study of cytomegalovirus exposure and HLA in healthy donors. This table comes from immunoSEQ multiplex PCR, and its TCRdb copy is limited to in-frame clones, with some not included. The sample has tens of thousands of clones, 90% to 95% seen once. Material for sequencing was PBMCs. The source is a man in his late teens or twenties in good health and CMV-seronegative.

The CDR3 region has the DNA TGTGCCAGCAGCGAACGGTCCCTAGCTTTCTTT. Its translation: CASSERSLAFF. This sequence joins TRBV6-5 and TRBJ1-1; D is unclear. The V gene's germline CDR1 is MNHEY and CDR2 SVGAGI. V was shortened by 6 bases and J by 10 bases, with 12 bases between the two germline ends. This CDR3 has 11 amino acids.

The chain joins TRBV19 to TRBJ2-2; 9 nucleotides align to TRBD1. V was clipped by 1 base and J by 2 bases; unmatched bases: 2. Germline loops: CDR1 LNHDA, CDR2 SQIVND (reference sequence). This CDR3 is built from 16 residues. Written as DNA, the CDR3 is TGTGCCAGTAGTATAGGACAGGGGGACAACACCGGGGAGCTGTTTTTT. Its protein is CASSIGQGDNTGELFF.

V gene TRBV6-1 combines with J gene TRBJ2-7, with a possible D match to TRBD2 (5 bases). V was pared by 10 bases and J by 0 bases, with 13 bases between. Germline-derived CDR1 and CDR2 are MNHNS and SASEGT. The CDR3 has 13 residues. This chain's CDR3 is CATLSGSSYEQYF. For the CDR3, the DNA is TGTGCCACCCTCAGCGGAAGCTCCTACGAGCAGTACTTC.

V is TRBV5-1 and J is TRBJ2-1, with 8 bases aligning to TRBD1. The CDR3 spans 16 residues. Germline V gene lookup returns CDR1 SGHRS and CDR2 YFSETQ. V dropped 3 bases and J dropped 4; count of bases not matched to a gene: 9. The CDR3 bases are TGCGCCAGCAGCTCCCAGACAGGGGACCCATACAATGAGCAGTTCTTC. The encoded protein is CASSSQTGDPYNEQFF.

The J gene is TRBJ2-1, the V gene TRBV19; 10 nucleotides align to TRBD2. The CDR3 totals 16 residues. Germline CDR1 LNHDA, CDR2 SQIVND (reference sequence). V gave up 7 bases and J gave up 9 bases; unmatched junction bases: 15. The CDR3 loop is CASTGDRASGSGEQFF. CDR3 nucleotide sequence: TGTGCCAGTACTGGGGATCGGGCTAGCGGGAGCGGTGAGCAGTTCTTC.

The chain employs TRBV5-4 and TRBJ2-1; D is uncertain. The germline V gene has CDR1 SGHNT and CDR2 YYREEE (reference sequence). The CDR3 consists of 15 residues. Trimming left V 4 bases short and J 1 base short, with 12 bases between. CDR3 loop: CASSRNPVSYNEQFF. CDR3 DNA: TGTGCCAGCAGCCGCAATCCAGTGTCCTACAATGAGCAGTTCTTC.

J is TRBJ1-5 and V is TRBV9; D perhaps matches TRBD1 (5 bases). This CDR3 is 14 amino acids long. V was trimmed by 4 bases and J by 0 bases, leaving 8 bases between them. Germline V CDR1 and CDR2: SGDLS, YYNGEE. Here the CDR3 DNA reads TGTGCCAGCAGCTCGGACAATAGCAATCAGCCCCAGCATTTT. Translated: CASSSDNSNQPQHF.

The gene calls are TRBV7-2 and TRBJ2-7; 9 bases line up with TRBD1. Germline CDR1 reads SGHTA; CDR2 reads FQGNSA. The CDR3 has 16 amino acids. V gave up 5 bases and J gave up 6 bases; unmatched junction bases: 14. DNA of the CDR3: TGTGCCAGCAGCACCCCCGGAGGGGACAGGGTCTCCGAGCAGTACTTC. Translating gives CASSTPGGDRVSEQYF.

This sequence joins TRBV19 and TRBJ2-4; 8 bases fit TRBD1. The CDR3 is 14 amino acids. Per the germline V gene, CDR1 is LNHDA and CDR2 is SQIVND (reference sequence). The trim removed 4 bases at V and 8 bases at J, leaving 7 bases unmatched. In DNA, the CDR3 is TGTGCCAGTAGTACAGGGGGCATCTGGGACATTCAGTACTTC. It yields the protein CASSTGGIWDIQYF.

The chain couples TRBV6-5 to TRBJ2-7, with 11 bases lining up with TRBD1. The CDR3 is 15 residues long. The V and J ends lost 7 bases and 2 bases, in that order; junction bases with no gene match: 7. Germline assignment: CDR1 MNHEY and CDR2 SVGAGI. CDR3 nucleotides: TGTGCCAGCACTCGGGACAGGGGGGCTCCCTACGAGCAGTACTTC. This codes for CASTRDRGAPYEQYF.

The chain has TRBV5-6 and TRBJ2-1, with 11 bases lining up with TRBD2. Germline V gene sequence: CDR1 SGHDT, CDR2 YYEEEE. This CDR3 is built from 16 residues. The junction had 3 bases not matched to a gene; V was cut back by 0 bases and J by 4 bases. The CDR3 is CASSLVGLAVYNEQFF. The CDR3 nucleotides are TGTGCCAGCAGCTTGGTGGGACTAGCGGTGTACAATGAGCAGTTCTTC.

The CDR3 here is CASSRLLAGVYNEQFF. Written as DNA, the CDR3 is TGCGCCAGCAGCCGTCTGCTAGCGGGAGTCTACAATGAGCAGTTCTTC. The chain recombines TRBV4-1 with TRBJ2-1, with 10 bases identical to TRBD2. The CDR3 has 16 amino acids. Trimming took 4 bases from V and 3 from J; bases not matched to a gene: 6. CDR1 and CDR2 from the germline V gene are MGHRA and YSYEKL.

J is TRBJ1-5 and V is TRBV5-1, with D perhaps TRBD1 (6 bases). This CDR3 contains 15 residues. Germline CDR1 and CDR2: SGHRS and YFSETQ. Trimming pared 0 bases from V and 6 bases from J, leaving 13 bases between. This chain's CDR3 is CASSLDAGDSQPQHF. The CDR3 nucleotides are TGCGCCAGCAGCTTGGATGCAGGGGATAGTCAGCCCCAGCATTTT.

The chain has TRBV18 and TRBJ1-1; the D is unclear. Germline CDR1 KGHSH, CDR2 LQKENI. The CDR3 length is 13 residues. The germline V and J ends were trimmed by 3 bases and 11 bases, with 16 bases remaining between them. The CDR3 bases are TGTGCCAGCTCACCCGACGGGGTGAAGGTGGCTTTCTTT. Protein sequence: CASSPDGVKVAFF.

A single count supports this clone. J is TRBJ1-5 and V is TRBV6-5; D ambiguous. This CDR3 has 13 residues. Between the trimmed V and J ends, which lost 4 bases and 5 bases, there was a span of 9 bases. The germline V gene encodes CDR1 MNHEY and CDR2 SVGAGI. CDR3 loop: CASSSYLHQPQHF. As DNA, the CDR3 is TGTGCCAGCAGTTCCTATCTACATCAGCCCCAGCATTTT.

V is TRBV7-3 and J is TRBJ2-3; the D gene is possibly TRBD2 (5 bases). Germline V gene data show CDR1 as SGHTA and CDR2 as FQGTGA. Trimming removed 1 base from V and 5 bases from J, with 7 bases in between. The CDR3 totals 13 residues. The CDR3 reads CASSLIAGDTQYF. CDR3 nucleotides: TGTGCCAGCAGCTTAATCGCGGGAGATACGCAGTATTTT.

The CDR3 DNA reads as TGCGCCAGCAGCTCTACCGGGACAGGGGTTGAGCAGTACTTC. Protein: CASSSTGTGVEQYF. The chain joins TRBV5-1 to TRBJ2-7; 10 nucleotides match TRBD1. V was pared by 3 bases and J by 7 bases, with 7 bases of the junction left unmatched. The CDR3 extends over 14 amino acids. Looked up from germline, CDR1 is SGHRS and CDR2 is YFSETQ.

The chain couples TRBV19 to TRBJ1-2; tentatively, D is TRBD1 (5 bases). The ends were cut back, 4 bases at V and 2 bases at J, with 17 bases in the middle. The germline CDR1 and CDR2 sequences are LNHDA and SQIVND (reference sequence). CDR3 length equals 16 residues. CDR3 protein: CASSRLQGGENYGYTF. The DNA of the CDR3 is TGTGCCAGTAGTAGGCTCCAGGGAGGGGAAAACTATGGCTACACCTTC.

The J gene is TRBJ2-2, the V gene TRBV4-3; no clear D gene. The CDR3 contains 16 residues. Germline V lookup: CDR1 LGHNA, CDR2 YSLEER. V lost 1 base to trimming and J lost 0 bases, with 9 bases between them. CDR3 bases: TGCGCCAGCAGCCAAGCCAGGCCCGCGAACACCGGGGAGCTGTTTTTT. Translation: CASSQARPANTGELFF.

The genes are TRBV27 and TRBJ2-1, with D unresolved. CDR3 size: 14 residues. Germline V gene lookup returns CDR1 MNHEY and CDR2 SMNVEV (reference sequence). V was clipped by 2 bases and J by 2 bases, with 7 bases between them. CDR3 region: CASSLAATYNEQFF. DNA of the CDR3: TGTGCCAGCAGTTTAGCGGCTACCTACAATGAGCAGTTCTTC.